A selection of T cell receptor beta chains follows, all from one sample in a study of early T cells in non-severe SARS-CoV-2 infection. Each CDR3 protein gets one entry after TCRdb re-called the 5' RACE reads with MiXCR. The sample holds approximately 84,000 distinct CDR3 sequences; roughly 13% are singletons and the top ten take approximately 5.7%. Specimen: whole blood. Every receptor here comes from an adult who was a healthcare worker with PCR-confirmed SARS-CoV-2 infection or an uninfected control (not recorded which). The CDR3 runs from the conserved cysteine through the conserved F or W. Each record gives: clone size, J gene, V gene, D gene, CDR3 DNA, CDR3 protein. A D gene is named only where the DNA matches it firmly. Some rows mark clone size as missing; the rest say once, few, many or name a class of expanded clone.

clone_size: NA; j_call: TRBJ2-5; v_call: TRBV29-1; d_call: TRBD1; cdr3_nt: TGCAGCGTTGAGGCAGGGGGTAGGGAGACCCAGTACTTC; cdr3_aa: CSVEAGGRETQYF
clone_size: many; j_call: TRBJ1-3; v_call: TRBV3-1; d_call: TRBD1; cdr3_nt: TGTGCCAGCAGCCAAGGGACAGGCGGAAACACCATATATTTT; cdr3_aa: CASSQGTGGNTIYF
clone_size: NA; j_call: TRBJ2-1; v_call: TRBV18; d_call: TRBD1; cdr3_nt: TGTGCCAGCTCACTCCAGGGGGCCAGCAATGAGCAGTTCTTC; cdr3_aa: CASSLQGASNEQFF
clone_size: NA; j_call: TRBJ2-7; v_call: TRBV20-1; d_call: TRBD2; cdr3_nt: TGCAGTGCTCCGGCGACTAGCGGGGGCTACGAGCAGTACTTC; cdr3_aa: CSAPATSGGYEQYF
clone_size: NA; j_call: TRBJ2-1; v_call: TRBV27; d_call: TRBD2; cdr3_nt: TGTGCCAGCATTTATCAGGGAGGGATAATCTTC; cdr3_aa: CASIYQGGIIF
clone_size: once; j_call: TRBJ2-7; v_call: TRBV19; d_call: NA; cdr3_nt: TGTGCCAGTAGTGTGAGGACTCATTCCTACGAGCAGTACTTC; cdr3_aa: CASSVRTHSYEQYF
clone_size: NA; j_call: TRBJ2-1; v_call: TRBV29-1; d_call: NA; cdr3_nt: TGCAGCGCCACCGCCGGCAATGAGCAGTTCTTC; cdr3_aa: CSATAGNEQFF
clone_size: NA; j_call: TRBJ2-5; v_call: TRBV5-4; d_call: NA; cdr3_nt: TGTGCCAGCAGCCCGACAGGACAATCTGGGGAGACCCAGTACTTC; cdr3_aa: CASSPTGQSGETQYF
clone_size: few; j_call: TRBJ2-7; v_call: TRBV10-2; d_call: NA; cdr3_nt: TGCGCCAGCTCTCAGGGTCTTGCCTACGAGCAGTACTTC; cdr3_aa: CASSQGLAYEQYF
clone_size: many; j_call: TRBJ1-2; v_call: TRBV5-1; d_call: TRBD1; cdr3_nt: TGCGCCAGCAGCTTGGAAGGGACAGGCTACCCTTATGGCTACACCTTC; cdr3_aa: CASSLEGTGYPYGYTF
clone_size: many; j_call: TRBJ2-1; v_call: TRBV7-3; d_call: TRBD2; cdr3_nt: TGTGCCAGCAGCGCAACTAGCGGGGGCTCCTACAATGAGCAGTTCTTC; cdr3_aa: CASSATSGGSYNEQFF
clone_size: NA; j_call: TRBJ2-3; v_call: TRBV5-1; d_call: NA; cdr3_nt: TGCGCCAGCAGCTTTGGCCGTCTCCGGGGGACAGATACGCAGTATTTT; cdr3_aa: CASSFGRLRGTDTQYF
clone_size: few; j_call: TRBJ2-6; v_call: TRBV7-2; d_call: NA; cdr3_nt: TGTGCCAGCAGCTTAGCGCAAGTCTCAACGTGGGCCAACGTCCTGACTTTC; cdr3_aa: CASSLAQVSTWANVLTF
clone_size: NA; j_call: TRBJ1-5; v_call: TRBV4-2; d_call: TRBD1; cdr3_nt: TGTGCCAGCAGCCAAACCGGGACAGGGAATCAGCCCCAGCATTTT; cdr3_aa: CASSQTGTGNQPQHF
clone_size: NA; j_call: TRBJ2-1; v_call: TRBV28; d_call: TRBD2; cdr3_nt: TGTGCCAGCAGCGGCGGGAGGGCCTACGATGATGAGCAGTTCTTC; cdr3_aa: CASSGGRAYDDEQFF
clone_size: many; j_call: TRBJ2-3; v_call: TRBV28; d_call: NA; cdr3_nt: TGTGCCAGCAGTGGCAGAGATACGCAGTATTTT; cdr3_aa: CASSGRDTQYF
clone_size: NA; j_call: TRBJ2-7; v_call: TRBV20-1; d_call: NA; cdr3_nt: TGCAGTGCTAGGTGGGAGAGCTCCTACGAGCAGTACTTC; cdr3_aa: CSARWESSYEQYF
clone_size: few; j_call: TRBJ2-2; v_call: TRBV6-7; d_call: NA; cdr3_nt: TGTGCCAGCAGTTATATGCGGTCGAGCGGGGAGCTGTTTTTT; cdr3_aa: CASSYMRSSGELFF
clone_size: NA; j_call: TRBJ1-2; v_call: TRBV6-5; d_call: NA; cdr3_nt: TGTGCCAGCAGTTATTCGGACAGCCTATATGGCTACACCTTC; cdr3_aa: CASSYSDSLYGYTF
clone_size: many; j_call: TRBJ2-7; v_call: TRBV20-1; d_call: NA; cdr3_nt: TGCAGTGCTAGAGAGAATCGAGTAGAGCAGTACTTC; cdr3_aa: CSARENRVEQYF
clone_size: few; j_call: TRBJ2-1; v_call: TRBV7-2; d_call: TRBD2; cdr3_nt: TGTGCCAGCACCCCTTACCTGGGGGGGGCCTACAATGAGCAGTTCTTC; cdr3_aa: CASTPYLGGAYNEQFF
clone_size: NA; j_call: TRBJ2-2; v_call: TRBV30; d_call: NA; cdr3_nt: TGTGCCTGGAGTGGGATCAAATTAGCCGGGGAGCTGTTTTTT; cdr3_aa: CAWSGIKLAGELFF
clone_size: NA; j_call: TRBJ2-7; v_call: TRBV20-1; d_call: TRBD1; cdr3_nt: TGCAGTGCTCCCGGGACAGGGAGGTACGAGCAGTACTTC; cdr3_aa: CSAPGTGRYEQYF
clone_size: NA; j_call: TRBJ2-4; v_call: TRBV2; d_call: TRBD1; cdr3_nt: TGTGCCAGCTTTGGACAGGGGCTAGCCAAAAACATTCAGTACTTC; cdr3_aa: CASFGQGLAKNIQYF
clone_size: NA; j_call: TRBJ2-3; v_call: TRBV6-5; d_call: NA; cdr3_nt: TGTGCCAGCAGTCAATCTAGCCTCCGACCCTTAACAGATACGCAGTATTTT; cdr3_aa: CASSQSSLRPLTDTQYF
clone_size: few; j_call: TRBJ1-1; v_call: TRBV7-9; d_call: NA; cdr3_nt: TGTGCCAGCAGCTTAGGGTCAGACACTGAAGCTTTCTTT; cdr3_aa: CASSLGSDTEAFF
clone_size: few; j_call: TRBJ1-4; v_call: TRBV9; d_call: NA; cdr3_nt: TGTGCCAGCAGCGAAGGGGGGGCTGGTGAAAAACTGTTTTTT; cdr3_aa: CASSEGGAGEKLFF
clone_size: NA; j_call: TRBJ2-6; v_call: TRBV19; d_call: NA; cdr3_nt: TGTGCCAGTAGTGAAGGGGGGGCCAACGTCCTGACTTTC; cdr3_aa: CASSEGGANVLTF
clone_size: many; j_call: TRBJ2-1; v_call: TRBV5-1; d_call: TRBD2; cdr3_nt: TGCGCCAGCAGCTTGGAGGCGGGAGATACCAATGAGCAGTTCTTC; cdr3_aa: CASSLEAGDTNEQFF
clone_size: few; j_call: TRBJ1-2; v_call: TRBV5-4; d_call: NA; cdr3_nt: TGTGCCAGCAGCTTGGAGCAGGGTCTACGGGGCTACACCTTC; cdr3_aa: CASSLEQGLRGYTF
clone_size: few; j_call: TRBJ2-1; v_call: TRBV7-6; d_call: NA; cdr3_nt: TGTGCCAGCAACTTAGTTCCACAGGGATTCCCTGAGCAGTTCTTC; cdr3_aa: CASNLVPQGFPEQFF
clone_size: NA; j_call: TRBJ2-1; v_call: TRBV7-9; d_call: NA; cdr3_nt: TGTGCCAGCAGCTTATCTACAGCTATACAATGTAGCTTC; cdr3_aa: CASSLSTAIQCSF
clone_size: many; j_call: TRBJ2-3; v_call: TRBV18; d_call: NA; cdr3_nt: TGTGCCAGCTCACCCTCGAGGGGCACAGATACGCAGTATTTT; cdr3_aa: CASSPSRGTDTQYF
clone_size: many; j_call: TRBJ2-3; v_call: TRBV9; d_call: NA; cdr3_nt: TGTGCCAGCAGCGCTGGACTTACCACAGATACGCAGTATTTT; cdr3_aa: CASSAGLTTDTQYF
clone_size: NA; j_call: TRBJ1-2; v_call: TRBV14; d_call: NA; cdr3_nt: TGTGCCAGCAGCAAGACCCGCAGGGGAGATGGCTACACCTTC; cdr3_aa: CASSKTRRGDGYTF
clone_size: NA; j_call: TRBJ1-2; v_call: TRBV20-1; d_call: NA; cdr3_nt: TGCAGTGCCACGGGACCGTACTATGGCTACACCTTC; cdr3_aa: CSATGPYYGYTF
clone_size: few; j_call: TRBJ1-1; v_call: TRBV18; d_call: NA; cdr3_nt: TGTGCCAGCTCACCACGCCCGAACACTGAAGCTTTCTTT; cdr3_aa: CASSPRPNTEAFF
clone_size: many; j_call: TRBJ2-5; v_call: TRBV3-1; d_call: TRBD2; cdr3_nt: TGTGCCAGCAGCCCCGCCGGACTAGCGCTGTACCAAGAGACCCAGTACTTC; cdr3_aa: CASSPAGLALYQETQYF
clone_size: NA; j_call: TRBJ2-7; v_call: TRBV29-1; d_call: NA; cdr3_nt: TGCAGCGTTGAGGGACGCCACTACGAGCAGTACTTC; cdr3_aa: CSVEGRHYEQYF
clone_size: few; j_call: TRBJ2-7; v_call: TRBV7-8; d_call: NA; cdr3_nt: TGTGCCAGCAGCTTAGCATCCCTTCCTCCCTACGAGCAGTACTTC; cdr3_aa: CASSLASLPPYEQYF
clone_size: NA; j_call: TRBJ2-7; v_call: TRBV7-3; d_call: NA; cdr3_nt: TGTGCCAGCAGCTTCGGGGGAGGCTCCTACGAGCAGTACTTC; cdr3_aa: CASSFGGGSYEQYF
clone_size: few; j_call: TRBJ2-1; v_call: TRBV2; d_call: NA; cdr3_nt: TGTGCCAGCATAGAGTATTACAATGAGCAGTTCTTC; cdr3_aa: CASIEYYNEQFF
clone_size: few; j_call: TRBJ2-1; v_call: TRBV24-1; d_call: NA; cdr3_nt: TGTGCCACCAGTGTTGATAGTGGGGCGCAGCAGTTCTTC; cdr3_aa: CATSVDSGAQQFF
clone_size: few; j_call: TRBJ1-1; v_call: TRBV5-6; d_call: NA; cdr3_nt: TGTGCCAGCAGCTCCGGGACCTGGCCCAAGAACACTGAAGCTTTCTTT; cdr3_aa: CASSSGTWPKNTEAFF
clone_size: NA; j_call: TRBJ2-3; v_call: TRBV12-3/TRBV12-4; d_call: NA; cdr3_nt: TGTGCCAGCAGTTTCGTGGGGGGTCGAAGGGATACGCAGTATTTT; cdr3_aa: CASSFVGGRRDTQYF
clone_size: few; j_call: TRBJ1-5; v_call: TRBV6-1; d_call: TRBD1; cdr3_nt: TGTGCCAGCGGGACAGGGGTTAGCAATCAGCCCCAGCATTTT; cdr3_aa: CASGTGVSNQPQHF
clone_size: few; j_call: TRBJ1-4; v_call: TRBV20-1; d_call: NA; cdr3_nt: TGCAGTGCTAGCGGGAGGGTCCAGGAAAAACTGTTTTTT; cdr3_aa: CSASGRVQEKLFF
clone_size: NA; j_call: TRBJ2-7; v_call: TRBV7-8; d_call: TRBD2; cdr3_nt: TGTGCCAGCAGCACGGGGGGGACGGTTACCTACGAGCAGTACTTC; cdr3_aa: CASSTGGTVTYEQYF
clone_size: few; j_call: TRBJ2-5; v_call: TRBV3-1; d_call: TRBD2; cdr3_nt: TGTGCCAGCAGCCAACCGGGACTAGCGGGAGAGACCCAGTACTTC; cdr3_aa: CASSQPGLAGETQYF
clone_size: many; j_call: TRBJ2-2; v_call: TRBV5-5; d_call: NA; cdr3_nt: TGTGCCAGCAGCTTAGGGTTGAACACCGGGGAGCTGTTTTTT; cdr3_aa: CASSLGLNTGELFF
clone_size: few; j_call: TRBJ2-7; v_call: TRBV6-1; d_call: NA; cdr3_nt: TGTGCCAGTCCTGGACCTTTCTTC; cdr3_aa: CASPGPFF
clone_size: few; j_call: TRBJ2-2; v_call: TRBV5-8; d_call: TRBD1; cdr3_nt: TGTGCCAGCAGCTCAGGACAGGGTGCCACCGGGGAGCTGTTTTTT; cdr3_aa: CASSSGQGATGELFF
clone_size: NA; j_call: TRBJ2-3; v_call: TRBV7-9; d_call: TRBD2; cdr3_nt: TGTGCCAGCGGAGTAGCGGGAGTATCGGATACGCAGTATTTT; cdr3_aa: CASGVAGVSDTQYF
clone_size: many; j_call: TRBJ2-7; v_call: TRBV5-6; d_call: NA; cdr3_nt: TGTGCCAGCAGCTCCGGACGTTATGAGCAGTACTTC; cdr3_aa: CASSSGRYEQYF
clone_size: NA; j_call: TRBJ2-7; v_call: TRBV27; d_call: NA; cdr3_nt: TGTGCCAGCAGTTTTTCTGTGGGCGCGGGATGGTACGAGCAGTACTTC; cdr3_aa: CASSFSVGAGWYEQYF